A single sample gave rise to the 27 T cell receptor beta chains below, sequenced in a study of T cell responses to AZD1222 COVID-19 vaccine. Clones were sequenced by immunoSEQ multiplex PCR, and TCRdb holds only the in-frame ones, with some missing. The data show some 120,000 clones, with under 95% seen just once and approximately 3.1% held by the top ten. The starting material was peripheral blood, obtained on day 0 of AZD1222 vaccination. The receptors were gathered from an adult in good health.

This chain joins TRBV5-8 and TRBJ2-1; TRBD1 matches at 8 bases. CDR1 and CDR2 (germline): SGHTS, YDEGEE. The CDR3 extends over 15 amino acids. V trimming: 5 bases; J trimming: 1 base; junction bases outside the gene matches: 5. The CDR3 DNA reads TGTGCCAGCAGACGGACAGGGCCGTCCTACAATGAGCAGTTCTTC. Translation: CASRRTGPSYNEQFF.

This rearrangement joins TRBV6-5 to TRBJ1-3; D not certain. Germline V gene lookup returns CDR1 MNHEY and CDR2 SVGAGI. The V end was cut by 5 bases, the J end by 3 bases, with 11 bases between. The CDR3 totals 14 residues. The CDR3 protein is CASSRDAGGNTIYF. The DNA for the CDR3 is TGTGCCAGCAGTCGAGACGCGGGTGGAAACACCATATATTTT.

The V call is TRBV2, the J call TRBJ1-4; 7 bases match TRBD1. The V and J ends lost 6 bases and 3 bases, in that order; junction bases with no gene match: 1. The germline V gene has CDR1 SNHLY and CDR2 FYNNEI. The CDR3 runs 13 residues. The CDR3 nucleotides read TGTGCCAGCAGACAGGGGCCTAATGAAAAACTGTTTTTT. This sequence encodes CASRQGPNEKLFF.

V gene TRBV7-9 combines with J gene TRBJ2-1; 14 nucleotides line up with TRBD2. Germline V lookup: CDR1 SEHNR, CDR2 FQNEAQ (reference sequence). Unmatched junction bases numbered 6, after V lost 7 bases and J lost 7 bases. This CDR3 spans 15 amino acids. The CDR3 spells CASTPGLAGENEQFF. The CDR3 DNA reads as TGTGCCAGCACTCCGGGACTAGCGGGAGAAAATGAGCAGTTCTTC. Filled out from reference TRBV7-9 and TRBJ2-1, the complete variable domain reads DTGVSQNPRHKITKRGQNVTFRCDPISEHNRLYWYRQTLGQGPEFLTYFQNEAQLEKSRLLSDRFSAERPKGSFSTLEIQRTEQGDSAMYLCASTPGLAGENEQFFGPGTRLTVL.

The chain combines TRBV12-5 with TRBJ2-2, with TRBD1 as a possible D gene (6 bases). Germline assignment: CDR1 LGHNT and CDR2 FRNRAP. The CDR3 contains 13 residues. The V end was cut by 6 bases, the J end by 4 bases, with 9 bases between. The CDR3 DNA reads TGTGCTAGTGGACAAGGGGGCACCGGGGAGCTGTTTTTT. Its protein product is CASGQGGTGELFF.

This chain connects TRBV7-9 to TRBJ2-4, with unresolved D. The V end was cut by 5 bases, the J end by 10 bases, with 9 bases between. The CDR3 length is 11 residues. Germline V CDR1 and CDR2: SEHNR, FQNEAQ (reference sequence). CDR3 sequence (DNA): TGTGCCAGCAGCGCCGCAGAGATTCAGTACTTC. It yields the protein CASSAAEIQYF. Using reference TRBV7-9 and TRBJ2-4 for the parts outside the CDR3, the full variable domain is DTGVSQNPRHKITKRGQNVTFRCDPISEHNRLYWYRQTLGQGPEFLTYFQNEAQLEKSRLLSDRFSAERPKGSFSTLEIQRTEQGDSAMYLCASSAAEIQYFGAGTRLSVL.

The V gene is TRBV7-6, the J gene TRBJ2-3; 13 positions agree with TRBD2. Germline trimming cut 9 bases from V and 5 bases from J; bases unmatched to any gene: 5. Per germline, CDR1 SGHVS and CDR2 FNYEAQ. The CDR3 runs to 14 residues. The CDR3 nucleotides read TGTGCCAGTTCGGGACTAGCGGGACTAGATACGCAGTATTTT. Translation: CASSGLAGLDTQYF.

This clone was observed a single time. The chain combines TRBV19 with TRBJ1-5, with a possible D match to TRBD1 (5 bases). Germline loops: CDR1 LNHDA, CDR2 SQIVND (reference sequence). The CDR3 is made up of 17 amino acids. The germline V and J ends were trimmed by 3 bases and 0 bases, with 15 bases remaining between them. Written as DNA, the CDR3 is TGTGCCAGTAGTATGGGCCGGGACGGTTATAGCAATCAGCCCCAGCATTTT. It yields the protein CASSMGRDGYSNQPQHF.

The rearrangement joins TRBV7-9 to TRBJ1-6; the D gene is possibly TRBD1 (5 bases). The CDR3 loop spans 15 amino acids. From germline, CDR1 is SEHNR and CDR2 FQNEAQ (reference sequence). Trimming removed 2 bases at V and 6 bases at J, with 11 bases between. The CDR3 loop reads CASSLWAGSNSPLHF. The CDR3 nucleotides are TGTGCCAGCAGCTTATGGGCAGGGTCTAATTCACCCCTCCACTTT.

The V call is TRBV18, the J call TRBJ1-1; no clear D gene. The CDR3 consists of 13 residues. V was pared by 4 bases and J by 0 bases, with 6 bases between. Germline V CDR1 and CDR2: KGHSH, LQKENI. The CDR3 region has the DNA TGTGCCAGCTCACGGGATATGAACACTGAAGCTTTCTTT. Translated: CASSRDMNTEAFF.

This sequence joins TRBV5-1 and TRBJ1-1, with D tentatively TRBD1 (5 bases). Germline values: CDR1 SGHRS, CDR2 YFSETQ. V lost 0 bases, J lost 0 bases, and 12 bases lay in between. CDR3 length: 16 residues. The chain's CDR3 is CASSLVSGTVNTEAFF. The CDR3 DNA is TGCGCCAGCAGCTTGGTATCCGGGACGGTGAACACTGAAGCTTTCTTT.

The chain employs TRBV25-1 and TRBJ2-3; the D gene is possibly TRBD2 (5 bases). Germline V lookup: CDR1 MGHDK, CDR2 SYGVNS. V was trimmed by 7 bases and J by 0 bases, leaving 8 bases between them. The CDR3 covers 13 residues. CDR3 in DNA: TGTGCCAGCACTAGCCGAAGCACAGATACGCAGTATTTT. Amino acids: CASTSRSTDTQYF. The variable domain in full, completed from reference TRBV25-1 and TRBJ2-3, reads EADIYQTPRYLVIGTGKKITLECSQTMGHDKMYWYQQDPGMELHLIHYSYGVNSTEKGDLSSESTVSRIRTEHFPLTLESARPSHTSQYLCASTSRSTDTQYFGPGTRLTVL.

The count of this clone is one. CDR3 DNA: TGTGCCAGCAGCGTCAACGGGGGCGGGAGGCCCTACAATGAGCAGTTCTTC. Residues: CASSVNGGGRPYNEQFF. The chain employs TRBV9 and TRBJ2-1; 8 bases agree with TRBD2. The CDR3 has 17 residues. Germline V lookup: CDR1 SGDLS, CDR2 YYNGEE. V lost 2 bases to trimming and J lost 2 bases; unmatched junction nucleotides: 9.

This sequence joins TRBV2 and TRBJ1-1; possible D gene TRBD1, 5 bases. Germline V gene data show CDR1 as SNHLY and CDR2 as FYNNEI. V was clipped by 2 bases and J by 8 bases, with 12 bases between them. The CDR3 loop spans 13 amino acids. CDR3 loop: CASSEPGPREAFF. The CDR3 DNA reads as TGTGCCAGCAGTGAACCGGGGCCCAGGGAAGCTTTCTTT.

The chain couples TRBV27 to TRBJ1-4, with D possibly matching TRBD1 (5 bases). The ends were cut back, 6 bases at V and 3 bases at J, with 14 bases in the middle. The germline gives CDR1 MNHEY, CDR2 SMNVEV (reference sequence). CDR3 length: 15 residues. CDR3 sequence reads: CASRQEKYSNEKLFF. The CDR3 coding sequence is TGTGCCAGCAGACAGGAAAAGTATTCTAATGAAAAACTGTTTTTT. Full variable domain (rest looked up from reference TRBV27 and TRBJ1-4): EAQVTQNPRYLITVTGKKLTVTCSQNMNHEYMSWYRQDPGLGLRQIYYSMNVEVTDKGDVPEGYKVSRKEKRNFPLILESPSPNQTSLYFCASRQEKYSNEKLFFGSGTQLSVL.

The rearrangement links TRBV5-5 to TRBJ1-4, with no clear D. V shed 3 bases and J shed 7 bases, with 25 bases lying between them. CDR3 length equals 18 residues. Germline CDR1 reads SGHKS; CDR2 reads YYEKEE (reference sequence). CDR3 DNA sequence: TGTGCCAGCAGCTGGGTCTGGGCGGGGAACGGGGATAGTGAAAAACTGTTTTTT. Its translation: CASSWVWAGNGDSEKLFF.

The rearrangement uses TRBV6-5 and TRBJ2-1; 7 bases align to TRBD2. Losses at the gene ends were 8 bases for V and 6 bases for J; bases not matched to a gene: 13. The CDR3 consists of 15 residues. CDR1 is MNHEY, CDR2 SVGAGI, per germline. CDR3 protein: CASSVTASGGNEQFF. Here the CDR3 DNA reads TGTGCCAGCTCGGTAACGGCTAGCGGAGGCAATGAGCAGTTCTTC.

The gene calls are TRBV5-4 and TRBJ2-3; 7 bases are a match to TRBD2. This CDR3 spans 14 amino acids. After removal of 4 bases from V and 8 bases from J, the junction contained 10 bases not matched to a gene. CDR1 and CDR2 from the germline V gene are SGHNT and YYREEE (reference sequence). CDR3 loop: CASSGRDRGVTQYF. CDR3 DNA sequence: TGTGCCAGCAGCGGCAGGGACCGGGGGGTTACGCAGTATTTT.

The V and J genes are TRBV9 and TRBJ1-2; TRBD1 might be the D (5 bases). The V end was cut by 3 bases, the J end by 5 bases, with 17 bases between. CDR3 length: 15 residues. Looked up from germline, CDR1 is SGDLS and CDR2 is YYNGEE. CDR3 nucleotide sequence: TGTGCCAGCAGCGGAGCCCCCCTCGACAGTTATGGCTACACCTTC. This codes for CASSGAPLDSYGYTF.

V and J are TRBV15 and TRBJ1-1; weak D call: TRBD1 (6 bases). With 5 bases removed from V and 8 bases from J, the gap between germline ends came to 24 bases. Per germline, CDR1 LNHNV and CDR2 YYDKDF (reference sequence). This CDR3 comprises 16 residues. CDR3 protein: CATSQNAGSTGPEAFF. The CDR3 DNA sequence: TGTGCCACCAGCCAAAACGCCGGAAGTACAGGGCCCGAAGCTTTCTTT.

V and J are TRBV28 and TRBJ2-7; D is tentatively TRBD1 or TRBD2 (5 bases each). The V end lost 4 bases, the J end lost 3 bases, and 7 bases lay between the germline ends. Germline CDR1 and CDR2: MDHEN and SYDVKM. The CDR3 is made up of 12 amino acids. CDR3 DNA sequence: TGTGCCAGCAGTTGGGACGGCTACGAGCAGTACTTC. Protein product: CASSWDGYEQYF.

This clone was seen a few times. The chain carries TRBV20-1 and TRBJ1-2; 8 bases align to TRBD1. The V segment lost 2 bases and the J segment 12 bases; nucleotides outside the gene matches: 2. Germline-derived CDR1 and CDR2 are DFQATT and SNEGSKA (reference sequence). The CDR3 extends over 10 amino acids. As DNA, the CDR3 is TGCAGTGCTAGATCGACAGGGGACACCTTC. Protein: CSARSTGDTF.

The chain couples TRBV11-3 to TRBJ1-5; 7 nucleotides agree with TRBD1. This CDR3 is built from 18 residues. CDR1 is SGHNT, CDR2 YENEEA, per germline. The trim removed 5 bases at V and 0 bases at J, leaving 13 bases unmatched. The CDR3 spells CASSPDRALCYSNQPQHF. The CDR3 DNA reads as TGTGCCAGCAGCCCCGACAGGGCTCTTTGCTATAGCAATCAGCCCCAGCATTTT.

The rearrangement links TRBV2 to TRBJ2-1, with D unresolved. The CDR3 extends over 14 amino acids. Germline V gene lookup returns CDR1 SNHLY and CDR2 FYNNEI. The CDR3 loop is CSTTTTFPSHEQFF. The CDR3 DNA reads TGTTCCACAACCACGACTTTTCCTTCACATGAGCAGTTCTTC.

The V call is TRBV28, the J call TRBJ1-1; 9 bases map to TRBD1. Germline V lookup: CDR1 MDHEN, CDR2 SYDVKM. This CDR3 is built from 16 residues. Trimming removed 4 bases from V and 4 bases from J; junction bases left unmatched: 10. In DNA, the CDR3 is TGTGCCAGCAGTTATTCCGGGACAGGGTTTTCCACTGAAGCTTTCTTT. This encodes CASSYSGTGFSTEAFF.

V usage is TRBV29-1 and J usage is TRBJ1-2; 9 bases match TRBD1. The CDR3 consists of 11 residues. The V segment lost 7 bases and the J segment 6 bases; nucleotides outside the gene matches: 3. Germline V lookup: CDR1 SQVTM, CDR2 ANQGSEA. In DNA form, the CDR3 reads TGCAGCGCCCGACAGGGGGATGGCTACACCTTC. It is translated as CSARQGDGYTF.

V and J are TRBV7-9 and TRBJ1-1; TRBD1 agrees at 7 bases. The CDR3 length is 14 residues. CDR1 SEHNR and CDR2 FQNEAQ come from the germline V gene (reference sequence). V lost 7 bases to trimming and J lost 0 bases; unmatched junction nucleotides: 5. DNA for the CDR3: TGTGCCAGCAACCAACAGGGGATGAACACTGAAGCTTTCTTT. Translating it yields CASNQQGMNTEAFF.